These 6 T cell receptor beta chains came from one sample sequenced in a study of Ad26.COV2.S vaccination and SARS-CoV-2 variants. Treatment: around 19 received Ad26.COV2.S at low or high dose, single or two shots; 5 received placebo; per-sample allocation not given. After the first vaccine or placebo injection, samples were drawn on day 63. Sequencing used immunoSEQ multiplex PCR; TCRdb keeps in-frame clones, though not all of them. This sample carries around 300,000 clones, around 89% of them seen once, and the ten largest clones take approximately 5%. This specimen was peripheral blood, taken in a trial of Ad26.COV2.S vaccine versus placebo. All receptors derive from a person aged 18-65 years who received the Ad26.COV2.S COVID-19 vaccine or a placebo.

The V gene is TRBV6-1, the J gene TRBJ2-2; D is tentatively TRBD1 or TRBD2 (5 bases each). This CDR3 is 14 amino acids long. The germline V gene has CDR1 MNHNS and CDR2 SASEGT. Trimming pared 2 bases from V and 4 bases from J, leaving 8 bases between. The CDR3 loop reads CASSEPGRTGELFF. The CDR3 bases are TGTGCCAGCAGTGAACCGGGGCGCACCGGGGAGCTGTTTTTT.

The J gene is TRBJ2-7, the V gene TRBV15; D not certain. Per the germline V gene, CDR1 is LNHNV and CDR2 is YYDKDF (reference sequence). This CDR3 has 15 amino acids. Trimming pared 7 bases from V and 6 bases from J, leaving 22 bases between. The CDR3 DNA sequence: TGTGCCACCACTCGAGAAGTGTCCCCCTCCGGCGAGCAGTACTTC. It translates to CATTREVSPSGEQYF.

The rearrangement links TRBV7-9 to TRBJ2-7; TRBD1 might be the D (7 bases). Trimming shortened V by 1 base and J by 0 bases, and 16 bases separated the two germline ends. Germline V gene data show CDR1 as SEHNR and CDR2 as FQNEAQ (reference sequence). The CDR3 runs to 17 residues. CDR3 in DNA: TGTGCCAGCAGCTTAGTTGGCGGGACAGACCTCTCCTACGAGCAGTACTTC. Translated, it gives CASSLVGGTDLSYEQYF.

This rearrangement joins TRBV4-2 to TRBJ2-1, with TRBD1 identical over 9 bases. The germline V gene has CDR1 LGHNA and CDR2 YNFKEQ. CDR3 length equals 15 residues. V trimming: 4 bases; J trimming: 7 bases; junction bases outside the gene matches: 8. This chain's CDR3 is CASSLRTGDDNEQFF. The CDR3 bases are TGTGCCAGCAGCCTCCGGACAGGGGATGATAATGAGCAGTTCTTC.

This clone was counted between two and nine times. The chain joins TRBV11-2 to TRBJ1-1; possible D gene TRBD1, 5 bases. The CDR3 is made up of 14 amino acids. V lost 2 bases and J lost 8, with 15 bases in between. Germline V gene sequence: CDR1 SGHAT, CDR2 FQNNGV. DNA for the CDR3: TGTGCCAGCAGCTTATCCCGCGACAGCTCAGAAGCTTTCTTT. This translates into CASSLSRDSSEAFF. Looking up the rest from reference TRBV11-2 and TRBJ1-1 gives the full variable domain: EAGVAQSPRYKIIEKRQSVAFWCNPISGHATLYWYQQILGQGPKLLIQFQNNGVVDDSQLPKDRFSAERLKGVDSTLKIQPAKLEDSAVYLCASSLSRDSSEAFFGQGTRLTVV.

The chain recombines TRBV9 with TRBJ1-6; perhaps TRBD1 as D (5 bases). The CDR3 is 17 residues long. Trimming removed 0 bases from V and 8 bases from J, with 18 bases in between. CDR1 is SGDLS and CDR2 is YYNGEE in the germline V gene. CDR3 protein: CASSVEGTAHPDSPLHF. CDR3 sequence (DNA): TGTGCCAGCAGCGTAGAGGGGACTGCACACCCAGATTCACCCCTCCACTTT.